The 10 T cell receptor beta chains in this list originate from one sample, sequenced in a study of cytomegalovirus exposure and HLA in healthy donors. 60 Vbeta and 13 Jbeta primers were used in PCR. Clones were sequenced by immunoSEQ multiplex PCR, and TCRdb holds only the in-frame ones, with some missing. The profile shows around 140,000 clones, 70% to 80% of them singletons. The sample was PBMCs. These receptors were obtained from a woman in her 40s in good health and CMV-seropositive.

The rearrangement links TRBV28 to TRBJ2-7; 8 bases line up with TRBD2. Germline-derived CDR1 and CDR2 are MDHEN and SYDVKM. This CDR3 is 18 amino acids long. V lost 1 base, J lost 5 bases, and 16 bases stayed unmatched. The CDR3 coding sequence is TGTGCCAGCAGTTTATTGACGGGGGGGGCAGGGGTAGCGAACGAGCAGTACTTC. Its translation is CASSLLTGGAGVANEQYF.

This clone was found once. The V and J genes are TRBV5-1 and TRBJ2-7, with 9 bases lining up with TRBD2. Trimming took 6 bases from V and 4 from J; bases not matched to a gene: 5. The CDR3 runs 13 residues. CDR1 SGHRS and CDR2 YFSETQ come from the germline V gene. CDR3 sequence: CASTRGGGYEQYF. CDR3 coding DNA: TGCGCCAGCACCCGCGGGGGGGGATACGAGCAGTACTTC.

The chain has TRBV18 and TRBJ1-2; tentatively, D is TRBD1 (5 bases). Trimming left V 6 bases short and J 6 bases short, with 17 bases between. Germline loops: CDR1 KGHSH, CDR2 LQKENI. The CDR3 is made up of 14 amino acids. The CDR3 region has the DNA TGTGCCAGCTCCCAAGAGGAGGGAGGGGATGGCTACACCTTC. Protein: CASSQEEGGDGYTF.

The chain carries TRBV28 and TRBJ2-1; 11 nucleotides match TRBD1. Germline CDR1 MDHEN, CDR2 SYDVKM. V was pared by 5 bases and J by 7 bases, with 10 bases of the junction left unmatched. This CDR3 spans 16 amino acids. CDR3 region: CASSPSWTGGLNEQFF. DNA of the CDR3: TGTGCCAGCAGTCCATCATGGACAGGGGGCCTGAATGAGCAGTTCTTC.

This clone showed up just a few times. V usage is TRBV28 and J usage is TRBJ2-7; tentative D call: TRBD2 (6 bases). This CDR3 region has 15 residues. CDR1 and CDR2 from the germline V gene are MDHEN and SYDVKM. V was trimmed by 4 bases and J by 0 bases, leaving 13 bases between them. CDR3 coding DNA: TGTGCCAGCAGTTATCGCCGGGGAGGCTCCTACGAGCAGTACTTC. Amino acid sequence: CASSYRRGGSYEQYF.

The chain carries TRBV4-2 and TRBJ2-1; TRBD2 agrees at 10 bases. Germline CDR1 LGHNA, CDR2 YNFKEQ. V gave up 1 base and J gave up 10 bases; unmatched junction bases: 13. The CDR3 is 17 residues long. The chain's CDR3 is CASSQGEGLAVGSEQFF. CDR3 nucleotides: TGTGCCAGCAGCCAAGGCGAAGGACTAGCGGTCGGTTCCGAGCAGTTCTTC.

The J gene is TRBJ2-3, the V gene TRBV19, with TRBD2 matching 7 bases. This CDR3 has 15 residues. From germline, CDR1 is LNHDA and CDR2 SQIVND (reference sequence). V lost 3 bases and J lost 4; bases outside the gene matches: 7. CDR3 sequence reads: CASSMGGRAPDTQYF. The CDR3, as DNA: TGTGCCAGTAGTATGGGAGGGAGGGCCCCAGATACGCAGTATTTT.

In its sample, this clone was seen a few times. In the same sample, other DNA sequences code for this CDR3. The CDR3 DNA follows: TGCGCCAGCAGCTGGGGAACGGGAAGCACCGGGGAGCTGTTTTTT. Translated, it gives CASSWGTGSTGELFF. The genes are TRBV5-1 and TRBJ2-2; possible D gene TRBD2, 5 bases. CDR3 size: 15 residues. V shed 3 bases and J shed 4 bases, with 13 bases lying between them. Germline V gene data show CDR1 as SGHRS and CDR2 as YFSETQ.

The chain employs TRBV5-1 and TRBJ2-1; 8 bases match TRBD1. The CDR3 runs 14 residues. Germline V gives CDR1 SGHRS, CDR2 YFSETQ. The V segment lost 3 bases and the J segment 4 bases; nucleotides outside the gene matches: 3. The DNA of the CDR3 is TGCGCCAGCAGCTGGACAGGGTCGTACAATGAGCAGTTCTTC. Its protein product is CASSWTGSYNEQFF.

The chain links TRBV25-1 to TRBJ2-1; 9 positions match TRBD1. J lost 9 bases, V lost 3 bases, and 6 bases had no gene match. This CDR3 region has 14 residues. Looked up from germline, CDR1 is MGHDK and CDR2 is SYGVNS. CDR3 loop: CASSEGQGYGEQFF. CDR3 DNA sequence: TGTGCCAGCAGTGAGGGACAGGGATACGGTGAGCAGTTCTTC.